The clone carrying this T cell receptor beta chain was observed a handful of times. The entry originates in a study of OX40 agonist ivuxolimab in advanced cancers. Produced via immunoSEQ multiplex PCR; TCRdb's table is partial and in-frame only. Of roughly 41,000 clones listed, more than 85% are singletons. The CDR3 is 14 residues long. CDR1 and CDR2 from the germline V gene are MNHNS and SASEGT. With 10 bases clipped from V and 6 bases from J, the junction kept 6 bases outside the gene matches. The clonotype originates from an adult with an advanced solid tumor such as melanoma, head and neck, liver or kidney cancer. This specimen consisted of CD4+ or CD8+ T cells sorted from blood, obtained in a trial of the OX40 agonist ivuxolimab. V gene TRBV6-1 combines with J gene TRBJ1-6; 10 nucleotides align to TRBD1. The CDR3 nucleotides are TGTGCCACCTCATGGGACAGGGGTAATTCACCCCTCCACTTT. The encoded protein is CATSWDRGNSPLHF.